Listed below are T cell receptor beta chains from one sample, sequenced in a study of cytomegalovirus exposure and HLA in healthy donors. Measured with immunoSEQ multiplex PCR; TCRdb has only the in-frame clones, and not every one. Here the sample spans over 70,000 clones, 60% to 80% being singletons. What was sequenced was PBMCs. These receptors were obtained from a woman in her fifties or sixties in good health and CMV-seropositive. Both conserved end residues are part of each CDR3. D genes are given only for firm matches. The size field is filled for only some rows; it gives once, few, many or a size class.

d_gene,v_gene,len,j_gene,abundance,CDR3nt,CDR3aa
TRBD2,TRBV5-6,15,TRBJ2-3,-,TGTGCCAGCAGCCCGGGACTAGCGGGAACCGATCCGCAGTATTTT,CASSPGLAGTDPQYF
-,TRBV2,15,TRBJ1-2,-,TGCGCCAGCAGTGATACACCCGACAGCCCTTATGGCTACACCTTC,CASSDTPDSPYGYTF
-,TRBV7-8,17,TRBJ2-7,once,TGTGCCAGCAGCTTAAGGGCGGGGTCAAGGGGCTCCTACGAGCAGTACTTC,CASSLRAGSRGSYEQYF
-,TRBV11-2,13,TRBJ1-1,-,TGTGCCAGCAGCTTCGAGGGGAGGACTGAAGCTTTCTTT,CASSFEGRTEAFF
-,TRBV5-4,17,TRBJ2-3,-,TGTGCCAGCAGCCCCGGACAGACCAGGCCGCGCACAGATACGCAGTATTTT,CASSPGQTRPRTDTQYF
-,TRBV7-9,15,TRBJ1-1,-,TGTGCCAGCAGCTTAGGTTGGGGGGGGAACACTGAAGCTTTCTTT,CASSLGWGGNTEAFF
-,TRBV9,15,TRBJ2-3,few,TGTGCCAGCAGCGTTAACAGGGTCCCTACAGATACGCAGTATTTT,CASSVNRVPTDTQYF
TRBD2,TRBV29-1,14,TRBJ2-4,once,TGCAGCGTTTTGGGACTAGCGGGGGGGCATATCGAGTACTTC,CSVLGLAGGHIEYF
TRBD2,TRBV10-1,14,TRBJ2-3,-,TGCGCCAGCAGTGCGGCGGGGACTACAAATACGCAGTATTTT,CASSAAGTTNTQYF
TRBD2,TRBV25-1,14,TRBJ2-5,-,TGTGCCAGCAGTGACACTAGCGGGCAAGAGACCCAGTACTTC,CASSDTSGQETQYF
TRBD1,TRBV5-4,15,TRBJ1-6,-,TGTGCCAGCAGCTCCGGGACAGGGAAAGGATCACCCCTCCACTTT,CASSSGTGKGSPLHF
-,TRBV2,14,TRBJ1-3,few,TGTGCCAGCAATCTGGGGGCGATGGGAAACACCATATATTTT,CASNLGAMGNTIYF
TRBD1,TRBV2,13,TRBJ1-2,once,TGTGCCAGCAGTGCGGGACAGGGGAGCGGCTACACCTTC,CASSAGQGSGYTF
TRBD1,TRBV6-5,15,TRBJ1-1,-,TGTGCCAGCAGTTTACCAGGACAGGGGGACACTGAAGCTTTCTTT,CASSLPGQGDTEAFF
-,TRBV18,14,TRBJ1-1,-,TGTGCCAGCTCACCAGGGTCGCAGGACACTGAAGCTTTCTTT,CASSPGSQDTEAFF
TRBD1,TRBV6-1,15,TRBJ1-3,-,TGTGCCAGCAGTGCGGGACAGGGGGACGGAAACACCATATATTTT,CASSAGQGDGNTIYF
-,TRBV7-2,14,TRBJ1-2,-,TGTGCCAGCAGCTTAGAGTCCAGGGACTACGGCTACACCTTC,CASSLESRDYGYTF
-,TRBV9,16,TRBJ1-2,-,TGTGCCAGCAGCGTAGCGGCAGGGGAAGCTAACTATGGCTACACCTTC,CASSVAAGEANYGYTF